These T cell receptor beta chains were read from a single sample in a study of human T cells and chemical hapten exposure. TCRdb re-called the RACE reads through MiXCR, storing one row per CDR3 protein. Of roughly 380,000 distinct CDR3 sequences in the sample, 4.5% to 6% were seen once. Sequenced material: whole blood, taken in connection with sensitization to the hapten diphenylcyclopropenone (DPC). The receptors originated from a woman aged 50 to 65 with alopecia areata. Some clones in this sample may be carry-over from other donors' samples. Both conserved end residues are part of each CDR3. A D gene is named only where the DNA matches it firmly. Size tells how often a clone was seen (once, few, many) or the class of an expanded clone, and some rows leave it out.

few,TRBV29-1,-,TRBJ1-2,CSAGGTGYGYTF,TGCAGCGCGGGGGGGACCGGCTATGGCTACACCTTC
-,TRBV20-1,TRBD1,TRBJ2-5,CSARGQGEETQYF,TGCAGTGCTAGAGGACAGGGGGAAGAGACCCAGTACTTC
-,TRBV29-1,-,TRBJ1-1,CSAADSMNTEAFF,TGCAGCGCCGCGGACTCTATGAACACTGAAGCTTTCTTT
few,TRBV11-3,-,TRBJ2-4,CASSLGTGNIQYF,TGTGCCAGCAGCTTAGGGACGGGGAACATTCAGTACTTC
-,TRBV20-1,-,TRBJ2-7,CSARGHPEQYF,TGCAGTGCTAGGGGGCACCCCGAGCAGTACTTC
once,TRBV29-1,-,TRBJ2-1,CSVRGIGVQFF,TGCAGCGTCCGGGGGATTGGTGTGCAGTTCTTC
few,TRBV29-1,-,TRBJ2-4,CSVEGRGVNIQYF,TGCAGCGTTGAGGGGCGAGGAGTAAACATTCAGTACTTC
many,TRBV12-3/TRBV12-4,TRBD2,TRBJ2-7,CASRLAGGHEQYF,TGTGCCAGCAGACTAGCGGGAGGCCACGAGCAGTACTTC
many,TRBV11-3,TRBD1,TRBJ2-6,CASSAGTGDGANVLTF,TGTGCCAGCAGCGCTGGGACAGGGGATGGGGCCAACGTCCTGACTTTC
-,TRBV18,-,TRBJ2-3,CASSPNRGWTDTQYF,TGTGCCAGCTCACCCAACAGAGGGTGGACAGATACGCAGTATTTT
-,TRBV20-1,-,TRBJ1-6,CSASLQGIFHSPLHF,TGCAGTGCTTCCCTTCAGGGAATTTTTCATTCACCCCTCCACTTT
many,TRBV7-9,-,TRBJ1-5,CASTTASNQPQHF,TGTGCCAGCACCACTGCGAGCAATCAGCCCCAGCATTTT
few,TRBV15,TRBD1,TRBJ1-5,CATSPRQGASNQPQHF,TGTGCCACCAGCCCCCGACAGGGGGCAAGCAATCAGCCCCAGCATTTT
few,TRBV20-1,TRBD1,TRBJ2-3,CSATDRGRGDTQYF,TGCAGTGCCACCGACAGGGGGCGTGGAGATACGCAGTATTTT
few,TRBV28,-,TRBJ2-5,CASRGPPRETQYF,TGTGCCAGCAGAGGTCCCCCGCGGGAGACCCAGTACTTC
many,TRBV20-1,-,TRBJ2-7,CSARDPKPPYEQYF,TGCAGTGCTAGAGATCCGAAGCCGCCCTACGAGCAGTACTTC
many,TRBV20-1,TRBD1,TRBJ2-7,CSAREGTGVHEQYF,TGCAGTGCTAGAGAAGGGACAGGGGTCCACGAGCAGTACTTC
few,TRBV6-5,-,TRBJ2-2,CASSPVDFKLNTGELFF,TGTGCCAGCAGTCCCGTGGACTTCAAGCTTAACACCGGGGAGCTGTTTTTT
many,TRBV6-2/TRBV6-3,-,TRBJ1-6,CASSYSDSGDPLHF,TGTGCCAGCAGTTATTCGGACTCAGGGGATCCCCTCCACTTT
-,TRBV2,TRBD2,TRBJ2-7,CAGASGGEGEQYF,TGTGCCGGAGCTAGCGGGGGCGAAGGGGAGCAGTACTTC
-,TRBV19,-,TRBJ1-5,CASTRFRTTLDQPQHF,TGTGCCAGCACCCGATTTCGTACGACATTAGATCAGCCCCAGCATTTT
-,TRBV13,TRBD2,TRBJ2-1,CASSSGLAGGRSYNEQFF,TGTGCCAGCAGCTCGGGACTAGCGGGGGGGCGGTCCTACAATGAGCAGTTCTTC
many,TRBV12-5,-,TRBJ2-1,CASGLGGLTDNEQFF,TGTGCTAGTGGTTTGGGGGGACTGACAGACAATGAGCAGTTCTTC
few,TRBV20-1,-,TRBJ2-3,CSAKGPSTDTQYF,TGCAGTGCTAAAGGCCCTAGCACAGATACGCAGTATTTT
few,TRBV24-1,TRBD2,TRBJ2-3,CATSERGATSSTDTQYF,TGTGCCACCAGTGAGCGGGGGGCGACTTCTAGCACAGATACGCAGTATTTT
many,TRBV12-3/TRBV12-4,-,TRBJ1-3,CASRRASGNTIYF,TGTGCGAGCCGGAGGGCCTCTGGAAACACCATATATTTT
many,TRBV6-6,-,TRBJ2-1,CAGGLDRNEQFF,TGTGCCGGAGGGTTGGACAGAAATGAGCAGTTCTTC
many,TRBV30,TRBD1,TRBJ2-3,CACPGQKGDTQYF,TGTGCCTGTCCGGGACAGAAGGGAGATACGCAGTATTTT
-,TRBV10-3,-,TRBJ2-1,CANGGLYNEQFF,TGTGCCAACGGAGGGCTGTACAATGAGCAGTTCTTC
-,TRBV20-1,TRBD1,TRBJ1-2,CSAIRQGRVYGYTF,TGCAGTGCTATAAGACAGGGGAGGGTCTATGGCTACACCTTC
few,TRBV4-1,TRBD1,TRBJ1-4,CASSQVFDRGQGNEKLFF,TGCGCCAGCAGCCAAGTCTTTGACAGGGGGCAGGGTAATGAAAAACTGTTTTTT
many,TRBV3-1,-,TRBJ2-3,CASSRSVRTTDTQYF,TGTGCCAGCAGCCGCTCGGTCCGCACCACAGATACGCAGTATTTT
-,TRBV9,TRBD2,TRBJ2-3,CASSVAVRGGMSDTQYF,TGTGCCAGCAGCGTAGCTGTTCGCGGGGGGATGTCAGATACGCAGTATTTT
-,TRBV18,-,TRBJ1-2,CASSPLGDYGYTF,TGTGCCAGCTCACCATTAGGGGACTATGGCTACACCTTC